The present T cell receptor beta chain was sequenced within a study of blood T cell repertoires in COVID-19. The CDR3 covers 17 residues. Germline CDR1 and CDR2: SGHAT and FQNNGV. V lost 2 bases to trimming and J lost 4 bases; unmatched junction nucleotides: 10. Only in-frame clones appear in the TCRdb table, and some are missing; sequencing was by immunoSEQ multiplex PCR. The data show 150,000 to 200,000 clones, with more than 70% seen just once and more than 7.5% held by the top ten. The sample consisted of PBMCs or T cells enriched from blood (not recorded which). The source of this sequence is a woman aged 25 to 39 who had recovered from COVID-19. This sequence joins TRBV11-2 and TRBJ2-3; 9 bases align to TRBD2. As DNA, the CDR3 is TGTGCCAGCAGCTTATCCCTTAGCGGGAGCGGGCCAGATACGCAGTATTTT. This encodes CASSLSLSGSGPDTQYF.